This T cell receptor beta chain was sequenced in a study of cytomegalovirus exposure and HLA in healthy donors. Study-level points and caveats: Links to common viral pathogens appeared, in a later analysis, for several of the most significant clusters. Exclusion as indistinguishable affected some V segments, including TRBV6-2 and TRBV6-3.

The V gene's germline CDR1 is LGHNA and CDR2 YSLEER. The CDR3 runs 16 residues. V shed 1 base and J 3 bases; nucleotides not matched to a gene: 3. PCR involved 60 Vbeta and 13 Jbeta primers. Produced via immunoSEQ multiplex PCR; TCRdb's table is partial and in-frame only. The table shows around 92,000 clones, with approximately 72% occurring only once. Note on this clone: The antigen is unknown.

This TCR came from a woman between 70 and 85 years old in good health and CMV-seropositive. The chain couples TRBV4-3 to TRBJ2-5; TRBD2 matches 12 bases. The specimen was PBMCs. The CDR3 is CASSQGTSGAKETQYF. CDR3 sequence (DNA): TGCGCCAGCAGCCAAGGGACTAGCGGGGCAAAAGAGACCCAGTACTTC.